A selection of T cell receptor beta chains follows, all from one sample in a study of T cell responses to AZD1222 COVID-19 vaccine. Here immunoSEQ multiplex PCR was the method, and the copy in TCRdb shows in-frame clones only, minus some. The data contain about 130,000 clones, roughly 85% of them singletons. The sample here was peripheral blood, taken 28 days after the second dose of the MenACWY control vaccine. These receptors were collected from an adult who received the MenACWY meningococcal vaccine as a control. The CDR3 runs from the conserved cysteine through the conserved F or W. D genes are given only for firm matches. Clone size is stated in some rows and not others, as once, few, many or a class when expanded.

CDR3aa: CASNRVGSQETQYF
CDR3nt: TGTGCCAGCAACCGTGTGGGTTCACAAGAGACCCAGTACTTC
d_gene: NA
j_gene: TRBJ2-5
abundance: NA
v_gene: TRBV27

CDR3aa: CASGLLQGDGYTF
CDR3nt: TGTGCTAGTGGTTTGCTTCAGGGGGATGGCTACACCTTC
d_gene: TRBD1
j_gene: TRBJ1-2
abundance: NA
v_gene: TRBV12-5

CDR3aa: CASSSVHSGGHGYTF
CDR3nt: TGTGCCAGCAGCTCAGTTCACTCAGGGGGCCATGGCTACACCTTC
d_gene: TRBD1
j_gene: TRBJ1-2
abundance: NA
v_gene: TRBV5-6

CDR3aa: CASSPPSLGTEAFF
CDR3nt: TGTGCCAGCTCACCCCCCTCCCTTGGGACTGAAGCTTTCTTT
d_gene: NA
j_gene: TRBJ1-1
abundance: few
v_gene: TRBV18

CDR3aa: CASRRAGKLFF
CDR3nt: TGTGCCAGCCGTCGGGCGGGAAAACTGTTTTTT
d_gene: NA
j_gene: TRBJ1-4
abundance: NA
v_gene: TRBV25-1

CDR3aa: CATSGGGRDEQYF
CDR3nt: TGTGCCACCAGTGGGGGAGGGCGGGACGAGCAGTACTTC
d_gene: TRBD2
j_gene: TRBJ2-7
abundance: NA
v_gene: TRBV24-1

CDR3aa: CASSLVEGRGQVF
CDR3nt: TGTGCCAGCAGCTTAGTTGAGGGCCGTGGTCAGGTCTTT
d_gene: NA
j_gene: TRBJ1-1
abundance: NA
v_gene: TRBV7-8

CDR3aa: CASSRTGGEETQYF
CDR3nt: TGCGCCAGCAGCAGGACAGGTGGGGAGGAGACCCAGTACTTC
d_gene: TRBD1
j_gene: TRBJ2-5
abundance: NA
v_gene: TRBV5-1

CDR3aa: CASSLLGGASYGYTF
CDR3nt: TGCGCCAGCAGCTTGTTAGGGGGCGCAAGCTATGGCTACACCTTC
d_gene: TRBD1
j_gene: TRBJ1-2
abundance: NA
v_gene: TRBV5-1

CDR3aa: CATSGTGRFYEQFF
CDR3nt: TGTGCCACCAGCGGGACAGGGAGATTCTATGAGCAGTTCTTC
d_gene: TRBD1
j_gene: TRBJ2-1
abundance: NA
v_gene: TRBV24-1

CDR3aa: CASTMGRGSNQPQHF
CDR3nt: TGTGCCAGTACCATGGGGAGGGGGAGCAATCAGCCCCAGCATTTT
d_gene: NA
j_gene: TRBJ1-5
abundance: once
v_gene: TRBV19

CDR3aa: CASSAGTSGGNEQFF
CDR3nt: TGTGCCAGCAGCGCCGGGACTAGCGGGGGCAATGAGCAGTTCTTC
d_gene: TRBD2
j_gene: TRBJ2-1
abundance: NA
v_gene: TRBV9

CDR3aa: CASSTTGNYGYTF
CDR3nt: TGTGCCTCTTCCACCACAGGGAACTATGGCTACACCTTC
d_gene: NA
j_gene: TRBJ1-2
abundance: NA
v_gene: TRBV24-1

CDR3aa: CASSEKEARNSPLHF
CDR3nt: TGTGCCAGCAGTGAAAAGGAGGCGAGAAATTCACCCCTCCACTTT
d_gene: NA
j_gene: TRBJ1-6
abundance: NA
v_gene: TRBV2

CDR3aa: CAWTGTGGFINQPQHF
CDR3nt: TGTGCCTGGACGGGGACAGGGGGCTTCATCAATCAGCCCCAGCATTTT
d_gene: TRBD1
j_gene: TRBJ1-5
abundance: NA
v_gene: TRBV30

CDR3aa: CASGLSTSGTDTQYF
CDR3nt: TGTGCTAGTGGTTTGAGCACTAGCGGCACAGATACGCAGTATTTT
d_gene: TRBD2
j_gene: TRBJ2-3
abundance: NA
v_gene: TRBV12-5

CDR3aa: CASSEAPTGGLLSPLHF
CDR3nt: TGTGCCAGCAGTGAAGCACCCACAGGGGGCTTATTGTCACCCCTCCACTTT
d_gene: TRBD1
j_gene: TRBJ1-6
abundance: NA
v_gene: TRBV6-1

CDR3aa: CASSARTVSGNTIYF
CDR3nt: TGTGCCAGCAGCGCCAGGACAGTTTCTGGAAACACCATATATTTT
d_gene: NA
j_gene: TRBJ1-3
abundance: NA
v_gene: TRBV6-5

CDR3aa: CASTRDLNEKLFF
CDR3nt: TGTGCCAGCACTAGGGACCTTAATGAAAAACTGTTTTTT
d_gene: NA
j_gene: TRBJ1-4
abundance: NA
v_gene: TRBV12-3/TRBV12-4

CDR3aa: CASRALLGGPYYGYTF
CDR3nt: TGTGCCAGCAGAGCCCTGTTAGGGGGGCCTTACTATGGCTACACCTTC
d_gene: NA
j_gene: TRBJ1-2
abundance: NA
v_gene: TRBV28

CDR3aa: CASSWGSQNYGYTF
CDR3nt: TGCGCCAGCAGCTGGGGGAGCCAAAACTATGGCTACACCTTC
d_gene: NA
j_gene: TRBJ1-2
abundance: NA
v_gene: TRBV5-1

CDR3aa: CASSSTGVSGNTIYF
CDR3nt: TGTGCCAGCAGCTCAACAGGGGTATCTGGAAACACCATATATTTT
d_gene: TRBD1
j_gene: TRBJ1-3
abundance: NA
v_gene: TRBV7-9

CDR3aa: CASSDSGYGAYNEQFF
CDR3nt: TGTGCCAGCAGTGACTCAGGGTATGGGGCGTACAATGAGCAGTTCTTC
d_gene: NA
j_gene: TRBJ2-1
abundance: NA
v_gene: TRBV6-4

CDR3aa: CASSNGNYGYTF
CDR3nt: TGTGCCAGTAGTAACGGTAACTATGGCTACACCTTC
d_gene: NA
j_gene: TRBJ1-2
abundance: NA
v_gene: TRBV19

CDR3aa: CASSKTGGNSPLHF
CDR3nt: TGTGCCAGCAGTAAGACAGGGGGAAATTCACCCCTCCACTTT
d_gene: TRBD1
j_gene: TRBJ1-6
abundance: NA
v_gene: TRBV6-4

CDR3aa: CASSYNRNEQYF
CDR3nt: TGTGCCAGCAGTTACAACAGGAACGAGCAGTACTTC
d_gene: NA
j_gene: TRBJ2-7
abundance: NA
v_gene: TRBV6-5

CDR3aa: CASSVDHPDGYTF
CDR3nt: TGTGCCAGCTCAGTCGATCATCCGGATGGCTACACCTTC
d_gene: NA
j_gene: TRBJ1-2
abundance: NA
v_gene: TRBV6-6

CDR3aa: CASTTFRSAYNEQFF
CDR3nt: TGTGCCAGCACCACATTCCGGTCTGCATACAATGAGCAGTTCTTC
d_gene: NA
j_gene: TRBJ2-1
abundance: NA
v_gene: TRBV25-1

CDR3aa: CASGRELPQHF
CDR3nt: TGTGCCAGCGGAAGAGAACTACCCCAGCATTTT
d_gene: NA
j_gene: TRBJ1-5
abundance: NA
v_gene: TRBV6-5

CDR3aa: CASRLDRTTDTQYF
CDR3nt: TGTGCCAGCAGACTGGACCGGACGACAGATACGCAGTATTTT
d_gene: NA
j_gene: TRBJ2-3
abundance: NA
v_gene: TRBV6-5

CDR3aa: CASIPALGGTEAFF
CDR3nt: TGTGCCAGCATCCCGGCGTTGGGGGGTACTGAAGCTTTCTTT
d_gene: NA
j_gene: TRBJ1-1
abundance: NA
v_gene: TRBV6-5

CDR3aa: CASSPHRGTGGTDTQYF
CDR3nt: TGTGCCAGTAGCCCCCATCGAGGGACAGGGGGCACAGATACGCAGTATTTT
d_gene: TRBD1
j_gene: TRBJ2-3
abundance: NA
v_gene: TRBV19

CDR3aa: CASSLEAGSGNTIYF
CDR3nt: TGTGCTAGCAGCTTAGAAGCTGGCAGTGGAAACACCATATATTTT
d_gene: NA
j_gene: TRBJ1-3
abundance: NA
v_gene: TRBV7-7

CDR3aa: CATSPGGGYQPQHF
CDR3nt: TGTGCCACCAGTCCGGGGGGGGGATATCAGCCCCAGCATTTT
d_gene: NA
j_gene: TRBJ1-5
abundance: NA
v_gene: TRBV24-1

CDR3aa: CASSSSGGYQPQHF
CDR3nt: TGTGCCAGCAGCTCCTCCGGGGGATATCAGCCCCAGCATTTT
d_gene: NA
j_gene: TRBJ1-5
abundance: NA
v_gene: TRBV6-5

CDR3aa: CASRRQGAARGYTF
CDR3nt: TGTGCCAGCAGGCGACAGGGGGCAGCCCGCGGCTACACCTTC
d_gene: TRBD1
j_gene: TRBJ1-2
abundance: NA
v_gene: TRBV6-5

CDR3aa: CAWSDRSSGNTIYF
CDR3nt: TGTGCCTGGAGTGACAGGAGTTCTGGAAACACCATATATTTT
d_gene: NA
j_gene: TRBJ1-3
abundance: NA
v_gene: TRBV30

CDR3aa: CASSPRIAGTNEKLFF
CDR3nt: TGTGCCAGCTCACCACGTATCGCGGGAACTAATGAAAAACTGTTTTTT
d_gene: NA
j_gene: TRBJ1-4
abundance: NA
v_gene: TRBV18

CDR3aa: CASSLGRALGEQFF
CDR3nt: TGCGCCAGCAGCTTGGGTCGGGCCTTGGGTGAGCAGTTCTTC
d_gene: NA
j_gene: TRBJ2-1
abundance: few
v_gene: TRBV5-1

CDR3aa: CASTLQETQYF
CDR3nt: TGTGCCAGCACCCTACAAGAGACCCAGTACTTC
d_gene: NA
j_gene: TRBJ2-5
abundance: NA
v_gene: TRBV2